This T cell receptor beta chain was observed in a study of blood T cell repertoires in COVID-19. Study-wide background: COVID-19 samples, acute and convalescent, were from the United States, Italy and Spain. T cells, B-cell-depleted T cells, or PBMCs supplied cDNA or gDNA.

Authors' processing steps: Researchers report that nucleated cell counts were estimated from reference gene primer amplification. Generated by immunoSEQ multiplex PCR, the TCRdb table keeps only in-frame clones and is missing some. For V, J and clone size, that table is used; D and trimming come from the DNA. The sample has about 220,000 clones; 80% to 90% are singletons. CDR1 and CDR2 from the germline V gene are SGHNT and YYREEE (reference sequence). V shed 2 bases and J shed 4 bases, with 9 bases lying between them. The CDR3 runs to 13 residues. This clonotype originated in a man aged 25-45 years who had recovered from COVID-19. The rearrangement uses TRBV5-4 and TRBJ1-2; possibly TRBD1 for D (6 bases). Material for sequencing was peripheral blood. The CDR3 spells CASSLTGSYGYTF. The CDR3 nucleotides are TGTGCCAGCAGCTTAACAGGGAGCTATGGCTACACCTTC.